The next 26 T cell receptor beta chains were all read from a single sample in a study of identical twins. One entry per CDR3 protein results from TCRdb running MiXCR on the 5' RACE reads. The table shows approximately 500,000 distinct CDR3 sequences, with roughly 24% occurring only once. These data also formed part of another study, on T cells expressing NK-cell markers.

The sequenced sample was CD4+ T cells sorted from blood. These receptors came from a woman under 30 in good health.

The V and J genes are TRBV20-1 and TRBJ1-1; 7 nucleotides agree with TRBD1. Unmatched junction bases numbered 10, after V lost 5 bases and J lost 7 bases. CDR1 is DFQATT and CDR2 is SNEGSKA in the germline V gene (reference sequence). There are 13 residues in the CDR3. CDR3 sequence reads: CSAHRQGRNEAFF. The CDR3, as DNA: TGCAGTGCTCATAGACAGGGTCGGAATGAAGCTTTCTTT.

This clonotype was seen more than once but under ten times. The rearrangement uses TRBV10-3 and TRBJ1-5; 9 bases match TRBD1. CDR3 length: 13 amino acids. CDR1 and CDR2 from the germline V gene are ENHRY and SYGVKD. V lost 4 bases to trimming and J lost 7 bases; unmatched junction nucleotides: 2. For the CDR3, the DNA is TGTGCCATCAGTGGGACAGGGGAACAGCCCCAGCATTTT. Its translation is CAISGTGEQPQHF.

The genes are TRBV5-6 and TRBJ1-6; D call uncertain. Germline V gene data show CDR1 as SGHDT and CDR2 as YYEEEE. The CDR3 extends over 15 amino acids. V was cut by 1 base and J by 7 bases, with 12 bases left in between. The CDR3 coding sequence is TGTGCCAGCAGCTTGATGGCCAGCCCCAATTCACCCCTCCACTTT. Its protein is CASSLMASPNSPLHF. Looking up the rest from reference TRBV5-6 and TRBJ1-6 gives the full variable domain: DAGVTQSPTHLIKTRGQQVTLRCSPKSGHDTVSWYQQALGQGPQFIFQYYEEEERQRGNFPDRFSGHQFPNYSSELNVNALLLGDSALYLCASSLMASPNSPLHFGNGTRLTVT.

This chain joins TRBV4-2 and TRBJ2-2; tentative D call: TRBD1 (7 bases). Germline loops: CDR1 LGHNA, CDR2 YNFKEQ. This CDR3 has 16 amino acids. Trimming took 3 bases from V and 2 from J, leaving 13 bases between them. Here the CDR3 DNA reads TGTGCCAGCAGCCACAGGAGGGGGCCCAACACCGGGGAGCTGTTTTTT. It codes for CASSHRRGPNTGELFF.

The chain's CDR3 is CSAPLSGGADTQYF. The CDR3 coding sequence is TGCAGTGCTCCCCTATCGGGGGGAGCAGATACGCAGTATTTT. J is TRBJ2-3 and V is TRBV20-1; TRBD2 matches 7 bases. The CDR3 length is 14 residues. Unmatched junction bases numbered 9, after V lost 5 bases and J lost 4 bases. Germline CDR1 DFQATT, CDR2 SNEGSKA (reference sequence).

This clonotype was counted only a few times. This rearrangement joins TRBV3-1 to TRBJ1-2, with D possibly matching TRBD1 (6 bases). The CDR3 runs 17 residues. CDR1 is LGHDT, CDR2 YNNKEL, per germline (reference sequence). Between the trimmed V and J ends, which lost 3 bases and 5 bases, there was a span of 22 bases. The CDR3 spells CASSHGGGGLTVYGYTF. CDR3 bases: TGTGCCAGCAGCCACGGCGGGGGCGGTCTAACCGTATATGGCTACACCTTC.

The V and J genes are TRBV20-1 and TRBJ2-7; TRBD2 aligns across 12 bases. J gave up 1 base and V 1 base, and 5 bases lay outside the gene matches. This CDR3 has 16 residues. Germline V gives CDR1 DFQATT, CDR2 SNEGSKA (reference sequence). The CDR3 sequence is CSARAATSGSSYEQYF. CDR3 bases: TGCAGTGCTAGAGCCGCGACTAGCGGGAGTTCCTACGAGCAGTACTTC.

This chain connects TRBV9 to TRBJ2-3; D is unresolved. The V end was cut by 7 bases, the J end by 6 bases, with 6 bases between. Per germline, CDR1 SGDLS and CDR2 YYNGEE. The CDR3 extends over 10 amino acids. CDR3 bases: TGTGCCAGCGGCGCGGATACGCAGTATTTT. Protein product: CASGADTQYF.

This clonotype was seen a handful of times. At one boundary the junction diverges from the germline segment, which might be a read error. The gene calls are TRBV6-1 and TRBJ2-1, with 7 bases that match TRBD2. The CDR3 is 15 amino acids. Germline V gives CDR1 MNHNS, CDR2 SASEGT. CDR3 in amino acids: CASSQAGFSYNEQFF. For the CDR3, the DNA is TGTGCCAGCAGTCAAGCGGGATTCTCCTACAATGAGCAGTTCTTC.

This clonotype was observed a handful of times. This chain connects TRBV14 to TRBJ2-1, with a weak D call TRBD2 (7 bases). Germline V lookup: CDR1 SGHDN, CDR2 FVKESK. The CDR3 totals 17 residues. Trimming took 4 bases from V and 1 from J, leaving 17 bases between them. This CDR3 reads CASSLRGGSLSYNEQFF. The CDR3 region has the DNA TGTGCCAGCAGCCTCAGGGGCGGGAGTCTATCCTACAATGAGCAGTTCTTC.

This clonotype turned up a few times. The CDR3: CASSPSGGSSDNEQFF. The CDR3 DNA reads TGTGCCAGCTCACCAAGTGGCGGGAGTTCTGACAATGAGCAGTTCTTC. The chain joins TRBV18 to TRBJ2-1, with TRBD2 matching 7 bases. V lost 2 bases to trimming and J lost 5 bases; unmatched junction nucleotides: 9. CDR1 is KGHSH and CDR2 is LQKENI in the germline V gene. CDR3 length: 16 residues.

This clonotype appeared a few times. The V gene is TRBV9, the J gene TRBJ2-1, with a possible D match to TRBD2 (6 bases). Looked up from germline, CDR1 is SGDLS and CDR2 is YYNGEE. Trimming left V 0 bases short and J 0 bases short, with 10 bases between. CDR3 size: 16 residues. DNA for the CDR3: TGTGCCAGCAGCGTAGGCGGGATGAGCTCCTACAATGAGCAGTTCTTC. Protein: CASSVGGMSSYNEQFF.

This clonotype occurred a few times. The chain combines TRBV12-3 or TRBV12-4 with TRBJ2-3; TRBD1 might be the D (6 bases). The CDR3 runs to 14 residues. V was clipped by 6 bases and J by 7 bases, with 17 bases between them. The CDR3 protein is CASRPTGFVNTQYF. CDR3 nucleotides: TGTGCCAGCAGACCTACAGGGTTTGTAAATACGCAGTATTTT.

The J gene is TRBJ2-2, the V gene TRBV2, with D possibly matching TRBD2 (5 bases). This CDR3 is 14 amino acids long. Germline V gene sequence: CDR1 SNHLY, CDR2 FYNNEI. V gave up 7 bases and J gave up 6 bases, with 15 bases separating them. CDR3 region: CASKSSEGAGELFF. The CDR3, as DNA: TGTGCCAGCAAATCTTCCGAGGGCGCCGGGGAGCTGTTTTTT. The full variable domain, rest sourced from reference TRBV2 and TRBJ2-2, is EPEVTQTPSHQVTQMGQEVILRCVPISNHLYFYWYRQILGQKVEFLVSFYNNEISEKSEIFDDQFSVERPDGSNFTLKIRSTKLEDSAMYFCASKSSEGAGELFFGEGSRLTVL.

This sequence joins TRBV12-3 or TRBV12-4 and TRBJ1-6, with D unclear. CDR3 size: 13 residues. With 6 bases removed from V and 7 bases from J, the gap between germline ends came to 10 bases. CDR3 coding DNA: TGTGCCAGCAGCGTCGTGGAGAATTCACCCCTCCACTTT. This sequence encodes CASSVVENSPLHF.

A few counts support this clonotype. V gene TRBV4-2 combines with J gene TRBJ2-5; D is uncertain. The CDR3 spans 17 residues. V gave up 1 base and J gave up 0 bases, with 15 bases separating them. Germline CDR1 reads LGHNA; CDR2 reads YNFKEQ. CDR3 loop: CASSQGSAELDQETQYF. DNA for the CDR3: TGTGCCAGCAGCCAAGGTTCAGCAGAGCTGGACCAAGAGACCCAGTACTTC.

The chain combines TRBV5-1 with TRBJ2-6, with a weak D call TRBD1 (5 bases). Germline CDR1 and CDR2: SGHRS and YFSETQ. This CDR3 spans 18 amino acids. With 3 bases removed from V and 2 bases from J, the gap between germline ends came to 18 bases. CDR3 coding DNA: TGCGCCAGCAGCTCACTAATTTCAGGGAATCCTGGGGCCAACGTCCTGACTTTC. Amino acids: CASSSLISGNPGANVLTF.

The V call is TRBV5-1, the J call TRBJ2-1, with 9 bases matching TRBD1. The CDR3 covers 15 residues. Germline V lookup: CDR1 SGHRS, CDR2 YFSETQ. The junction had 9 bases not matched to a gene; V was cut back by 4 bases and J by 7 bases. CDR3 DNA sequence: TGCGCCAGCAGCCCTACGGGGGACAGGGTAAATGAGCAGTTCTTC. Protein sequence: CASSPTGDRVNEQFF.

The table lists this clonotype with a few counts. Since a much larger clone is just one base distant, this may be a read error. The chain is built from TRBV29-1 and TRBJ2-1, with 10 nucleotides matching TRBD2. CDR1 is SQVTM, CDR2 ANQGSEA, per germline. The trim removed 2 bases at V and 4 bases at J, leaving 11 bases unmatched. This CDR3 has 17 residues. Here the CDR3 reads CSVERAGGSFLYNEQFF. CDR3 nucleotide sequence: TGCAGCGTTGAAAGAGCGGGGGGGTCTTTTCTTTACAATGAGCAGTTCTTC.

This clonotype was seen more than once but under ten times. V gene TRBV3-1 combines with J gene TRBJ2-5, with D possibly TRBD2 on 6 matching bases. The CDR3 contains 13 residues. V was trimmed by 0 bases and J by 8 bases, leaving 10 bases between them. CDR1 and CDR2 from the germline V gene are LGHDT and YNNKEL (reference sequence). DNA of the CDR3: TGTGCCAGCAGCCAAGAAGTAGCGGCTACCCAGTACTTC. Amino acid sequence: CASSQEVAATQYF.

This chain joins TRBV2 and TRBJ2-5, with 7 bases fitting TRBD1. V trimming: 5 bases; J trimming: 5 bases; junction bases outside the gene matches: 5. This CDR3 spans 13 amino acids. Germline V gives CDR1 SNHLY, CDR2 FYNNEI. The CDR3 bases are TGTGCCAGCAGTTATCAGGGGGTCGAGACCCAGTACTTC. As protein: CASSYQGVETQYF.

This clonotype appeared a few times. V gene TRBV20-1 combines with J gene TRBJ2-7; TRBD1 aligns across 7 bases. Germline lookup yields CDR1 DFQATT and CDR2 SNEGSKA (reference sequence). The CDR3 consists of 15 residues. V shed 6 bases and J 1 base; nucleotides not matched to a gene: 12. CDR3 region: CSATTQAGGSYEQYF. CDR3 nucleotide sequence: TGCAGTGCCACCACCCAGGCAGGGGGTTCCTACGAGCAGTACTTC.

This clonotype has more than one count but fewer than ten. This chain uses TRBV3-1 with TRBJ2-3, with D perhaps being TRBD1 or TRBD2 (5 bases each). Germline CDR1 is LGHDT and CDR2 is YNNKEL (reference sequence). Trimming removed 1 base from V and 0 bases from J, with 14 bases in between. This CDR3 spans 17 amino acids. The CDR3: CASSQVPGRRSTDTQYF. CDR3 coding DNA: TGTGCCAGCAGCCAAGTCCCGGGACGAAGGAGCACAGATACGCAGTATTTT.

This clonotype has a handful of counts. The chain is built from TRBV27 and TRBJ2-7, with no clear D. V was cut by 8 bases and J by 3 bases, with 5 bases left in between. This CDR3 spans 10 amino acids. Looked up from germline, CDR1 is MNHEY and CDR2 is SMNVEV (reference sequence). CDR3 protein: CASGLYEQYF. The CDR3 nucleotides are TGTGCCAGCGGCCTCTACGAGCAGTACTTC.

This sequence joins TRBV12-3 or TRBV12-4 and TRBJ1-4; no clear D. This CDR3 region has 18 residues. Trimming took off 6 bases at V and 5 bases at J, with 25 bases between the two ends. DNA for the CDR3: TGTGCCAGCAGCCTAACCCCCGGGATCGGCGGCGGAAATGAAAAACTGTTTTTT. Its protein product is CASSLTPGIGGGNEKLFF.

The J gene is TRBJ2-1, the V gene TRBV5-1; D may correspond to TRBD1 or TRBD2 (5 bases each). This CDR3 is 16 amino acids long. The germline V and J ends were trimmed by 0 bases and 2 bases, with 12 bases remaining between them. In germline, CDR1 is SGHRS, CDR2 YFSETQ. CDR3 residues: CASSLAAVGAYNEQFF. CDR3 coding DNA: TGCGCCAGCAGCTTGGCCGCGGTGGGGGCCTACAATGAGCAGTTCTTC.